This TCR beta chain originates from a study of T cell responses to AZD1222 COVID-19 vaccine. Regarding the study as a whole: Nearly half of spike-specific TCRs reportedly target variant regions that are unmutated in the B.1.351 and B.1.1.7 variants. Spike-specific TCR breadth and depth grew following two AZD1222 doses. Clonal diversity may have been underestimated, and the donors were mostly white British, with more females than males. Spike was spanned by vaccine-associated CD4 TCRs, which were dominant at 160-218 and 743-854.

Sequenced by immunoSEQ multiplex PCR; TCRdb stores in-frame clones only, minus some. The data hold 60,000 to 95,000 clones, with roughly 84% observed a single time. Looked up from germline, CDR1 is SEHNR and CDR2 is FQNEAQ (reference sequence). The CDR3 has 14 amino acids. The V end was cut by 4 bases, the J end by 7 bases, with 16 bases between. About this clone itself: What it recognizes is unknown.

The TCR originated in an adult who received the AZD1222 COVID-19 vaccine. The chain carries TRBV7-9 and TRBJ1-2; D perhaps matches TRBD1 (6 bases). The specimen comprised peripheral blood, sampled 28 days after the second AZD1222 dose. The CDR3 loop is CASSSQGFTRGYTF. The CDR3 DNA sequence: TGTGCCAGCAGCTCACAGGGATTCACTCGTGGCTACACCTTC.